The subject of this entry is one TCR beta chain. This record comes from a study of cytomegalovirus exposure and HLA in healthy donors. Primers: 60 Vbeta forward and 13 Jbeta reverse. Sequenced by immunoSEQ multiplex PCR; TCRdb stores in-frame clones only, minus some. The data show about 120,000 clones, with over 75% seen just once and roughly 4.2% held by the top ten. Germline V gives CDR1 SGHRS, CDR2 YFSETQ. CDR3 length: 15 residues. V was clipped by 5 bases and J by 4 bases; unmatched bases: 10. V is TRBV5-1 and J is TRBJ2-7; 9 bases align to TRBD1. The sample consisted of PBMCs. The clonotype originates from a male donor in good health and CMV-seropositive. CDR3 region: CASRDLGQGNYEQYF. In DNA, the CDR3 is TGCGCCAGCAGAGACCTTGGACAGGGGAATTACGAGCAGTACTTC.